This T cell receptor beta chain appears in the sequencing data of a study of spatial heterogeneity in lung cancer. Study-wide context: Available follow-up PBMC samples were sequenced, at a median of about two years post-resection.

This clonotype has a count of ten or more. TCRdb re-derived calls from the 5' RACE reads in MiXCR, one entry per CDR3 protein. The sample consists of under 30,000 distinct CDR3 sequences, under 7% of them appearing once. Time point specified: blood at routine non-recurrence follow-up after resection. Unsorted whole RNA of tumor, nontumor lung or frozen PBMC was sequenced. V lost 5 bases, J lost 0 bases, and 9 bases lay in between. The germline V gene encodes CDR1 SGHRS and CDR2 YFSETQ. The CDR3 runs 14 residues. This sequence joins TRBV5-1 and TRBJ2-4; D remains ambiguous. The source is a male donor with early-stage non-small cell lung cancer. Sequences were derived from PBMCs, sampled at follow-up. CDR3: CASSPELAKNIQYF. The CDR3 DNA follows: TGCGCCAGCAGTCCGGAACTAGCCAAAAACATTCAGTACTTC.